This TCR beta chain was captured by sequencing in a study of blood T cell repertoires in COVID-19. Across the study: T cells, B-cell-depleted T cells, or PBMCs supplied cDNA or gDNA.

Clones were sequenced by immunoSEQ multiplex PCR, and TCRdb holds only the in-frame ones, with some missing. The sample has about 160,000 clones; approximately 90% are singletons. This receptor was obtained from a woman in her forties or fifties who had recovered from COVID-19. Sequencing was carried out using PBMCs or T cells enriched from blood (not recorded which).

CDR3 coding DNA: TGTGCCAGCAGCCAAGTATCAGGGCGGGGCGAAAAACTGTTTTTT. Protein product: CASSQVSGRGEKLFF. V gene TRBV3-1 (or the pseudogene TRBV3-2) combines with J gene TRBJ1-4; a possible D gene is TRBD1 (5 bases). Germline loops: CDR1 LGHDT, CDR2 YNNKEL (reference sequence). This CDR3 comprises 15 residues. V lost 1 base and J lost 8, with 14 bases in between.